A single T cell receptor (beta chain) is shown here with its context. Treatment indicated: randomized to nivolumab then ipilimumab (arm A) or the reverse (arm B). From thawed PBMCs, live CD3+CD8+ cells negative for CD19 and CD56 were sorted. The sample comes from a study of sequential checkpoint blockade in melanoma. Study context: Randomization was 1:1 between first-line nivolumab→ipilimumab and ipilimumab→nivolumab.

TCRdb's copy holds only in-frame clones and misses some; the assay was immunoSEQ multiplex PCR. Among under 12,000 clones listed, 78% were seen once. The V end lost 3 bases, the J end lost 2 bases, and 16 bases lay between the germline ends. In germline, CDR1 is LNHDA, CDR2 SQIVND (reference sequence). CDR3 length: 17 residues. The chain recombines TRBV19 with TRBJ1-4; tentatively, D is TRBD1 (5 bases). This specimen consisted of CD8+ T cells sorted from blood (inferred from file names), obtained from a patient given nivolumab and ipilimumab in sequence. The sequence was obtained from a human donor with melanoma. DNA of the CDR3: TGTGCCAGTAGTATGGGGGGGTTTGGATCGACTAATGAAAAACTGTTTTTT. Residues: CASSMGGFGSTNEKLFF.